This T cell receptor (beta chain) came from a study of cytomegalovirus exposure and HLA in healthy donors. Primers for the PCR totalled 60 Vbeta and 13 Jbeta. Repertoires were generated with immunoSEQ multiplex PCR, while TCRdb's copy carries only in-frame clones and drops some. The sample shows approximately 150,000 clones, about 74% of them seen only once. V was shortened by 1 base and J by 2 bases, with 10 bases between the two germline ends. The V gene's germline CDR1 is SGHVS and CDR2 FNYEAQ. This CDR3 spans 15 amino acids. The clonotype comes from a man aged 40-49 years in good health and CMV-seropositive. This chain connects TRBV7-6 to TRBJ2-3, with D perhaps TRBD2 (6 bases). The specimen was PBMCs. This CDR3 is CASSLGSGFTDTQYF. DNA for the CDR3: TGTGCCAGCAGCTTAGGTAGCGGCTTCACAGATACGCAGTATTTT.